The source of this T cell receptor (beta chain) is a study of Ad26.COV2.S vaccination and SARS-CoV-2 variants. Treatment noted: some 19 received Ad26.COV2.S at low or high dose, single or two shots; several received placebo; per-sample allocation not given. Sampling occurred on day 63 after the first vaccine or placebo injection. Only in-frame clones appear in the TCRdb table, and some are missing; sequencing was by immunoSEQ multiplex PCR. This sample has 300,000 to 400,000 clones; around 90% occur once, and the top ten carry around 5%. CDR3 length: 12 amino acids. V lost 5 bases and J 0 bases, leaving 5 bases between the germline ends.

The sample here was peripheral blood, taken in a trial of Ad26.COV2.S vaccine versus placebo. The receptor was isolated from a person between 18 and 59 years old who received the Ad26.COV2.S COVID-19 vaccine or a placebo. V usage is TRBV12-3 or TRBV12-4 and J usage is TRBJ2-7; D not resolved. The CDR3 is CASSRSSYEQYF. CDR3 nucleotides: TGTGCCAGCAGTCGGAGCTCCTACGAGCAGTACTTC.